The table lists the clone carrying this T cell receptor beta chain with a few counts. Its specificity is not known. A much larger clone sits a single nucleotide away, making a read error possible. The template used for profiling TCR beta VDJ and CDR3 was genomic DNA. TCRdb recomputed calls from the reads with MiXCR, one row per CDR3 protein. The table records 150,000 to 200,000 distinct CDR3 sequences, about 50% of them present only once. The data belong to a study of CD8+CD57+ T cells in acquired aplastic anemia. Study summary: Sorted CD4+ and CD8+ cells yielded DNA averaging about 3.2 ug. General observations from the study: Patients shared some 30 CD8+ CDR3 sequences with controls. Patients and controls were not found to differ significantly in CD8+ Simpson's diversity.

Patients sequenced had flow cytometry evidence of CD8+CD57+ cell expansion. No therapy was given to patients before blood sampling. The CDR3 spans 12 residues. The V gene's germline CDR1 is SGHRS and CDR2 YFSETQ. Sequenced sample: sorted CD4+, CD8+, or CD8+CD57+ T cells (not recorded which) from PBMCs. The gene calls are TRBV5-1 and TRBJ1-1, with D unresolved. This receptor was identified in a human donor with aplastic anemia. DNA for the CDR3: TGCACCAGCAGCTCGTCAAACACTGAAGCTTTCTTT. This gives the protein CTSSSSNTEAFF.